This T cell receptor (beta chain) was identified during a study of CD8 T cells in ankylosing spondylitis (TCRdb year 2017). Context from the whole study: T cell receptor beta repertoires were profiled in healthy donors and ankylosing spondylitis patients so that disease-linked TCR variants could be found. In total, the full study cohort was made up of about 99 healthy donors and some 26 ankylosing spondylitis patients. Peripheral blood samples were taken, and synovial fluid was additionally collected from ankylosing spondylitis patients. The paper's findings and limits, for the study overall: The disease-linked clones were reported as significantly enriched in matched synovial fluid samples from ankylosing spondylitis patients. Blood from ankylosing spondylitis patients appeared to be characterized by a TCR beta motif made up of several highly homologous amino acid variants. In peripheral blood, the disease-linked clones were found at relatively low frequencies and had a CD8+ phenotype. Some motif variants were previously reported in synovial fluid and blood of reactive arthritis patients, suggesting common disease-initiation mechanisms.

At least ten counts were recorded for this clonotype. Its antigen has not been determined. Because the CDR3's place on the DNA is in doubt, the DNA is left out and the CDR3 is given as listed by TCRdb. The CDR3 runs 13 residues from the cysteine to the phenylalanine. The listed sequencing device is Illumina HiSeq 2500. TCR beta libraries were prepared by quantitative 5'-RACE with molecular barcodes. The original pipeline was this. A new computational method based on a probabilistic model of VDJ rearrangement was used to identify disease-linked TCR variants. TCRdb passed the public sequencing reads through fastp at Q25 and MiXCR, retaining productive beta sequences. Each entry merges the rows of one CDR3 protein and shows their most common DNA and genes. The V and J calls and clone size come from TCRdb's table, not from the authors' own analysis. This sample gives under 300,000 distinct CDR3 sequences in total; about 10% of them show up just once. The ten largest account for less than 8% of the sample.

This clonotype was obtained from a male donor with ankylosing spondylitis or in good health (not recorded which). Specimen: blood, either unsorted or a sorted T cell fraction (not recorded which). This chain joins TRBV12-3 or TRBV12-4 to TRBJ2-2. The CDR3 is CASSLFGAGELFF.